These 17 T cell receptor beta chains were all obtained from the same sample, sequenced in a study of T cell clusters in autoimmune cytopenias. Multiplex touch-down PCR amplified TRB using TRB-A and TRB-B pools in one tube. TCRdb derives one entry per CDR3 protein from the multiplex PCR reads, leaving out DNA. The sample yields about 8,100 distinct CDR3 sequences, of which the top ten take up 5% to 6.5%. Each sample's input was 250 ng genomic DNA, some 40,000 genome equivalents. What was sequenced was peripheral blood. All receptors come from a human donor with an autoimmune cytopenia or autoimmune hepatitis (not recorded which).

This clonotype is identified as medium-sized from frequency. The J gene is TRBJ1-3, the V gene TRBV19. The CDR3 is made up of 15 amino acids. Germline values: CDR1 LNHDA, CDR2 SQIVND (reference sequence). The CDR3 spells CATLRDFRSGNTIYF.

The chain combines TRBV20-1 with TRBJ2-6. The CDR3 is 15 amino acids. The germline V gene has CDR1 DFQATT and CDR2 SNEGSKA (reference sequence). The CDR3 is CSASEAPSGANVLTF.

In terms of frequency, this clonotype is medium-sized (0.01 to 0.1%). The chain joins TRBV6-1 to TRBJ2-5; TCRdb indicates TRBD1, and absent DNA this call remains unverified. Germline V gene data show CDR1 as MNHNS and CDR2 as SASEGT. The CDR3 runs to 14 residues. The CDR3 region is CASSARGSGETQYF.

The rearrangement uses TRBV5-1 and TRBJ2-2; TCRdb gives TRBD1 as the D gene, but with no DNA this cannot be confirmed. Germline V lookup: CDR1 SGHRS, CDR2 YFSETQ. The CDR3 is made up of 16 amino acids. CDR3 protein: CASSFAGTGLSGELFF.

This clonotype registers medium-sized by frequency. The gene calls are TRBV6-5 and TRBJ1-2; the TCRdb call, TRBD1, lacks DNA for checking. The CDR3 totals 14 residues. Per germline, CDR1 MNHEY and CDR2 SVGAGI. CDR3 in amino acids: CASSPGPAIDGYTF.

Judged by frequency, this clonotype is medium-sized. CDR3 in amino acids: CASSLGQGNSYTF. The chain combines TRBV12-3 or TRBV12-4 with TRBJ1-2; TCRdb reports TRBD1, a call that lacks DNA to check it against. CDR3 length equals 13 residues.

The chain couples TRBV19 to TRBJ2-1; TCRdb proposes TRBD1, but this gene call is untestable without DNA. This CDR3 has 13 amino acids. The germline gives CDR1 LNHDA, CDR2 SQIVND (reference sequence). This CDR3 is CASMRGGGYEQFF.

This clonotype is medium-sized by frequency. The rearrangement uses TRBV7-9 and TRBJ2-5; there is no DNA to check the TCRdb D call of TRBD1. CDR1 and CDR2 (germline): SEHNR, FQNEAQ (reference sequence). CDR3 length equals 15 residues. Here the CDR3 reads CASSHPGQVQETQYF.

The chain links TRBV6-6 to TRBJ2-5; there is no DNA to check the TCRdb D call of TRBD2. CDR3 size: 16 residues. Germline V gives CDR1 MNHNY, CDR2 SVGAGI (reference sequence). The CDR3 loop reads CASRKGLFSGQETQYF.

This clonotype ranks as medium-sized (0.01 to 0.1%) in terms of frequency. This CDR3 reads CASSSRGESYNEQFF. The V call is TRBV5-5, the J call TRBJ2-1; with no DNA, the TCRdb D assignment of TRBD2 cannot be verified. The germline V gene encodes CDR1 SGHKS and CDR2 YYEKEE (reference sequence). The CDR3 totals 15 residues. Full variable domain (remainder filled in from reference TRBV5-5 and TRBJ2-1): DAGVTQSPTHLIKTRGQQVTLRCSPISGHKSVSWYQQVLGQGPQFIFQYYEKEERGRGNFPDRFSARQFPNYSSELNVNALLLGDSALYLCASSSRGESYNEQFFGPGTRLTVL.

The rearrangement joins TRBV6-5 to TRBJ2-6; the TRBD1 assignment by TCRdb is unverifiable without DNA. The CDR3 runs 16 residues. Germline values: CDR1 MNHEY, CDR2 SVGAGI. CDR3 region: CASSYTRARGANVLTF.

CDR3 in amino acids: CSAQKGKDNEQFF. This rearrangement joins TRBV20-1 to TRBJ2-1. This CDR3 is built from 13 residues. The germline V gene has CDR1 DFQATT and CDR2 SNEGSKA (reference sequence).

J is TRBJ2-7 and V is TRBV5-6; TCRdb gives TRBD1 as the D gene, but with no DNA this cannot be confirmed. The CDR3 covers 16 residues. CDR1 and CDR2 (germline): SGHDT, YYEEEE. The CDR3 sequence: CASSPKSGGLFYEQYF.

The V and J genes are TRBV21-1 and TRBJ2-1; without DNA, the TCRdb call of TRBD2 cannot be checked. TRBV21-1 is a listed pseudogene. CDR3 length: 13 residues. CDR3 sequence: CANLIAGNNEQFF.

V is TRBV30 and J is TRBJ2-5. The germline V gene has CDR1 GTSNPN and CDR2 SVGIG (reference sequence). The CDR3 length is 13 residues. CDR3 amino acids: CAWTISGRRTQYF.

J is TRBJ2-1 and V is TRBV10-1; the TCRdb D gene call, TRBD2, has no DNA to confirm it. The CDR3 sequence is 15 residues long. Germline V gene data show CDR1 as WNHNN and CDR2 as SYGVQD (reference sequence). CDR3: CASSDRRGARNEQFF.

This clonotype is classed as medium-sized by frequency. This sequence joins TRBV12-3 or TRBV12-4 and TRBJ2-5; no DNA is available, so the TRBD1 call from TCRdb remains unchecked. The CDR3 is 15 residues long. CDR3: CASSPSGQPQGTQYF.